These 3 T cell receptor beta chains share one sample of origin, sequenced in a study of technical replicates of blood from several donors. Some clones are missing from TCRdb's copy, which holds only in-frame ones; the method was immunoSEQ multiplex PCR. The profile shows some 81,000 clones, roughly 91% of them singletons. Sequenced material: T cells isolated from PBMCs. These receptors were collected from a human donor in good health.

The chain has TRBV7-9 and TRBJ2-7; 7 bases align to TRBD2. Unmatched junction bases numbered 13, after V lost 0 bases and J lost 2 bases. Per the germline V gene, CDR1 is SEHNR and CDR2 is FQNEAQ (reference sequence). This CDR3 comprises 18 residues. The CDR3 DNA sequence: TGTGCCAGCAGCTTAGCCCCCCGGAGGGGCGGGAGCCCCTACGAGCAGTACTTC. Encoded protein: CASSLAPRRGGSPYEQYF.

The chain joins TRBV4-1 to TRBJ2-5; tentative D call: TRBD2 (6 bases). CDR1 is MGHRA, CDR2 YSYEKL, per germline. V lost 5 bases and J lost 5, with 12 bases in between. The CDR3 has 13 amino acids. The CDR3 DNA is TGCGCCAGCAGCGTGACTAGGGGCGAGACCCAGTACTTC. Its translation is CASSVTRGETQYF.

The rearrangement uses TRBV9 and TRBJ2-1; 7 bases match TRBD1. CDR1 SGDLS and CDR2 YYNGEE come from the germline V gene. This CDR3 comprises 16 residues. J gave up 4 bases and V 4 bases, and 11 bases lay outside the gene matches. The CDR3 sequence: CASSSSGTEYYNEQFF. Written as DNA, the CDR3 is TGTGCCAGCAGCTCCTCTGGGACAGAATATTACAATGAGCAGTTCTTC.